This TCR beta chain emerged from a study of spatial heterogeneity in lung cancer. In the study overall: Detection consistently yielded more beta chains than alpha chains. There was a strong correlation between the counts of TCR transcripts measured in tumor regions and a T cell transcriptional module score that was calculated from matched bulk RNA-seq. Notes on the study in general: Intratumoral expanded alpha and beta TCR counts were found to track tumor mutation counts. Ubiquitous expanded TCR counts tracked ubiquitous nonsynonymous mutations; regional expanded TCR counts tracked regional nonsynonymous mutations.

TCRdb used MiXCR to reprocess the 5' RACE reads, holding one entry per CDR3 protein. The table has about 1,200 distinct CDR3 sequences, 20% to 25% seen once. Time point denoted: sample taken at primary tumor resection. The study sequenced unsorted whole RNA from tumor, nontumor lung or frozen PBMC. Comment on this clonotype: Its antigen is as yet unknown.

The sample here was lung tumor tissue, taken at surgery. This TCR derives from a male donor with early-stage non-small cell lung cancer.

The CDR3 DNA reads as TGTGCCAGCAGTCCTGGCAGGGGGAACACTGAAGCTTTCTTT. Amino acid sequence: CASSPGRGNTEAFF. The chain couples TRBV12-3 or TRBV12-4 to TRBJ1-1; possibly TRBD1 for D (6 bases). Trimming shortened V by 5 bases and J by 1 base, and 11 bases separated the two germline ends. This CDR3 region has 14 residues.